This T cell receptor (beta chain) stems from a study of blood T cell repertoires in COVID-19. The assay was immunoSEQ multiplex PCR, and TCRdb's table has in-frame clones only and misses some. The sample includes approximately 120,000 clones, 85% to 90% of them seen just once. The germline V gene has CDR1 MNHNY and CDR2 SVGAGI (reference sequence). V shed 6 bases, J shed 2 bases, and the junction held 3 bases outside the gene matches. The CDR3 length is 14 residues. The TCR comes from a man aged 80 or over with active or convalescent COVID-19. Source material: peripheral blood. The chain employs TRBV6-6 and TRBJ2-2; 7 positions agree with TRBD1. CDR3 sequence reads: CASSRDRNTGELFF. Written as DNA, the CDR3 is TGTGCCAGCAGCCGGGACAGAAACACCGGGGAGCTGTTTTTT.